This T cell receptor (beta chain) was captured in a study of shared clonotypes between healthy human individuals. Findings and limits, study-wide: The study's rarefaction showed incomplete sorted-subset sequencing despite large depth.

In the case of this clone: Its antigen is currently unknown.

Assay execution proceeded at the deep level. The data were produced by immunoSEQ multiplex PCR, yet TCRdb's version contains in-frame clones alone and is incomplete. This table has roughly 2 million clones, 85% to 95% appearing once. The source material was naive CD4+ T cells sorted from blood. The subset denotes: CD45RA+ positively selected. This TCR was recovered from a man aged 18 to 35 in good health.

The chain's CDR3 is CASSDGWEWYEQYF. CDR3 nucleotides: TGTGCCAGCAGTGATGGGTGGGAATGGTACGAGCAGTACTTC. The J gene is TRBJ2-7, the V gene TRBV6-1; no clear D gene. Trimming cost V 3 bases and J 4 bases, with 13 bases left between them. The CDR3 has 14 amino acids. Germline loops: CDR1 MNHNS, CDR2 SASEGT.